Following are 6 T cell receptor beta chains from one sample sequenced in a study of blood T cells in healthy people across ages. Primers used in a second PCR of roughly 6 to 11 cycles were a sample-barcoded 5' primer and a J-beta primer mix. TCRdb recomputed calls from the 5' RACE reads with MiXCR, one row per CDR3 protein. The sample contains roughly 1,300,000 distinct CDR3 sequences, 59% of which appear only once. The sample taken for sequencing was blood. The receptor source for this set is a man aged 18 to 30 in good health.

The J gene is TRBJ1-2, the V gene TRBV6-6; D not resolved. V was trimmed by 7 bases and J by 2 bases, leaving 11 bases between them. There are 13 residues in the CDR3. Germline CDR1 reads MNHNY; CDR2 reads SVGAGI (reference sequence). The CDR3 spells CASTQPGNYGYTF. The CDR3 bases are TGTGCCAGCACACAGCCAGGAAACTATGGCTACACCTTC.

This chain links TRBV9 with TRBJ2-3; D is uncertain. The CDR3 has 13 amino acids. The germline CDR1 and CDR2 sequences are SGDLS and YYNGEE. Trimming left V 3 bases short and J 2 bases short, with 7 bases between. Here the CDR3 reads CASSELDTDTQYF. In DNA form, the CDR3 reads TGTGCCAGCAGCGAACTCGACACAGATACGCAGTATTTT.

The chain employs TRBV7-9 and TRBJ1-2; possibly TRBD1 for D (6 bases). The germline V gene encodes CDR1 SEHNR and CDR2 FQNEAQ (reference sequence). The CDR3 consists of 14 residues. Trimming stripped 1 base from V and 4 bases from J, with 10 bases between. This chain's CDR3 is CASSLVLDSYGYTF. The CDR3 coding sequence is TGTGCCAGCAGCTTAGTGTTGGACAGCTATGGCTACACCTTC. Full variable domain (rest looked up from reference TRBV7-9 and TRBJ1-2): DTGVSQNPRHKITKRGQNVTFRCDPISEHNRLYWYRQTLGQGPEFLTYFQNEAQLEKSRLLSDRFSAERPKGSFSTLEIQRTEQGDSAMYLCASSLVLDSYGYTFGSGTRLTVV.

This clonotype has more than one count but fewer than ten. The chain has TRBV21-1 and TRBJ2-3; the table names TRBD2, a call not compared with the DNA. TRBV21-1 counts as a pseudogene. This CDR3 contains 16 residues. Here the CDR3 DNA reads TGTGCCAGCAGCAACCGACTAGCGGGGCACACAGATACGCAGTATTTT. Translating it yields CASSNRLAGHTDTQYF.

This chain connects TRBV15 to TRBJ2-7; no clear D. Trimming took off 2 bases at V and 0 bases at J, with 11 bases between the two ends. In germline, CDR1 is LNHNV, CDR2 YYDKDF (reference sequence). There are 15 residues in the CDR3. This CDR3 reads CATSRPYPDSYEQYF. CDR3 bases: TGTGCCACCAGCAGACCGTATCCCGACTCCTACGAGCAGTACTTC.

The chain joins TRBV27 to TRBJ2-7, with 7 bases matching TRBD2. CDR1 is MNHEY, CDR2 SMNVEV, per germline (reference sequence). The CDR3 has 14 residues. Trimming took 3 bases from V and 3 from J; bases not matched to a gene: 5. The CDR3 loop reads CASSFGTTHYEQYF. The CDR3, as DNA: TGTGCCAGCAGTTTCGGGACTACACACTACGAGCAGTACTTC.